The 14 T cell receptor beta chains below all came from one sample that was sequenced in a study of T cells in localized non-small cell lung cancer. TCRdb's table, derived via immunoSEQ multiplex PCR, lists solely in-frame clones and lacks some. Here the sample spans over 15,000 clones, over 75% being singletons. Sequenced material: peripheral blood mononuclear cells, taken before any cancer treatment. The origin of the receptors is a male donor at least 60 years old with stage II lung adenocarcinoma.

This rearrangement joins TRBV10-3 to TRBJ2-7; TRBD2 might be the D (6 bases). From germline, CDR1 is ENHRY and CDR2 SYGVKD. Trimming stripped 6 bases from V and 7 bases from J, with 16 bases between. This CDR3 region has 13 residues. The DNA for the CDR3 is TGTGCCATCAGCGGGGGAGTATTCGAGGAGCAGTACTTC. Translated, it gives CAISGGVFEEQYF.

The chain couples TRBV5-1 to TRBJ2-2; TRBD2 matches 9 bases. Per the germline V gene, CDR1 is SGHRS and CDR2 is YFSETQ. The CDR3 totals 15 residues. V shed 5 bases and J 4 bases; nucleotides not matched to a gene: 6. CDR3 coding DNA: TGCGCCAGCAGGCGAGGGACTAGCAGCACCGGGGAGCTGTTTTTT. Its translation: CASRRGTSSTGELFF.

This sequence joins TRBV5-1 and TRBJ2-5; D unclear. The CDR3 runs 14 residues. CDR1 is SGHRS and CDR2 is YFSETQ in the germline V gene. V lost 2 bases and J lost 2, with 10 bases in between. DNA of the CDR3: TGCGCCAGCAGCTTAGGTTGGGTGCAAGAGACCCAGTACTTC. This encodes CASSLGWVQETQYF.

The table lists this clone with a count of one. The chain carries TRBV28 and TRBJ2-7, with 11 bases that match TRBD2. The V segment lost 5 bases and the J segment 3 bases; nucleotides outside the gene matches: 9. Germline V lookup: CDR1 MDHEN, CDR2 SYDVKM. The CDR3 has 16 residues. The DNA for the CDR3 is TGTGCCAGCAGTATTCGACTAGCGGGGCTTCTCTACGAGCAGTACTTC. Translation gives CASSIRLAGLLYEQYF.

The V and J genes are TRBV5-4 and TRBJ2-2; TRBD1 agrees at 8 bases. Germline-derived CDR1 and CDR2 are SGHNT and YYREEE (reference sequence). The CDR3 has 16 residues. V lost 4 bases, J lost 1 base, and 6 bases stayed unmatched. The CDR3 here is CASSPAGTGNTGELFF. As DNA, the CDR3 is TGTGCCAGCAGCCCGGCCGGGACAGGGAACACCGGGGAGCTGTTTTTT.

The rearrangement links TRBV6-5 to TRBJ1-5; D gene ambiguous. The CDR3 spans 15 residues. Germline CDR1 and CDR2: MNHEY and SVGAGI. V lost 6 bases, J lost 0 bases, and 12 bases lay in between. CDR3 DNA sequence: TGTGCCAGCAGCGCCGCGGTCAATAGCAATCAGCCCCAGCATTTT. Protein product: CASSAAVNSNQPQHF.

In DNA form, the CDR3 reads TGTGCCAGCAGCCCTAGCGGGAGGAACATTGGCGGGGAGCTGTTTTTT. Translating gives CASSPSGRNIGGELFF. The chain combines TRBV5-4 with TRBJ2-2; 11 bases map to TRBD2. J lost 7 bases, V lost 4 bases, and 9 bases had no gene match. This CDR3 has 16 residues. Germline-derived CDR1 and CDR2 are SGHNT and YYREEE (reference sequence).

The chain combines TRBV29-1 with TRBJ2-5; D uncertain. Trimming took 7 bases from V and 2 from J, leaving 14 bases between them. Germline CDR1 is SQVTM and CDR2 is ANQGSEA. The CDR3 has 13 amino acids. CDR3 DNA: TGCAGCGCCGAACATCATAGACAAGAGACCCAGTACTTC. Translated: CSAEHHRQETQYF.

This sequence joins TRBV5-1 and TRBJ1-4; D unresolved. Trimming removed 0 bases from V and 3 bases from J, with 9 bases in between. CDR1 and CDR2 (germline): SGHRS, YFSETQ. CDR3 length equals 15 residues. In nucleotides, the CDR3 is TGCGCCAGCAGCTTGGAAGGTCCACCTAATGAAAAACTGTTTTTT. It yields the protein CASSLEGPPNEKLFF.

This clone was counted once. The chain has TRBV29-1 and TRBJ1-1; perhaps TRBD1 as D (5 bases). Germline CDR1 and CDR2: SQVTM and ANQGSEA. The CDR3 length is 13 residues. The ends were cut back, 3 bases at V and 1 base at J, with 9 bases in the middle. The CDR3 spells CSVDSGTNTEAFF. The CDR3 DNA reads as TGCAGCGTTGACTCAGGGACGAACACTGAAGCTTTCTTT.

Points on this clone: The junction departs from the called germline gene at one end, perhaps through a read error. CDR3 sequence reads: CASSFRQGLYF. The DNA of the CDR3 is TGTGCCAGCAGTTTTCGGCAGGGTTTGTATTTT. The chain combines TRBV28 with TRBJ1-5, with a weak D call TRBD1 (5 bases). The germline V gene has CDR1 MDHEN and CDR2 SYDVKM. This CDR3 is built from 11 residues. The variable domain in full, with the rest retrieved from reference TRBV28 and TRBJ1-5, is DVKVTQSSRYLVKRTGEKVFLECVQDMDHENMFWYRQDPGLGLRLIYFSYDVKMKEKGDIPEGYSVSREKKERFSLILESASTNQTSMYLCASSFRQGLYFGDGTRLSIL.

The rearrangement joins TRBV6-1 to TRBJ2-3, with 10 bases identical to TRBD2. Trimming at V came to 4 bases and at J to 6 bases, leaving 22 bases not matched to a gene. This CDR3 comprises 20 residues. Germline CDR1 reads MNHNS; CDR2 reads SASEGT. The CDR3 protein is CASSGGGAGGRYSQADTQYF. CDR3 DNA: TGTGCCAGCAGTGGAGGAGGAGCGGGAGGGAGGTATAGCCAGGCGGATACGCAGTATTTT.

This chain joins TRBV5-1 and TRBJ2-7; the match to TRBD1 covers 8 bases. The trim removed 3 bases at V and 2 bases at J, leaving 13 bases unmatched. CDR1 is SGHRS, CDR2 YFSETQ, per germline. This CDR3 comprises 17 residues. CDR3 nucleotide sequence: TGCGCCAGCAGCTACAGACCTACCGGGACAGGCACCTACGAGCAGTACTTC. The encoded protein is CASSYRPTGTGTYEQYF.

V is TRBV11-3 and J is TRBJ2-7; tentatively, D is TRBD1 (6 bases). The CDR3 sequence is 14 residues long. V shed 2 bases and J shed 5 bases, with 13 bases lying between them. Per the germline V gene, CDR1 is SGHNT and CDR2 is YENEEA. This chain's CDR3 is CASSLTQGKDEQYF. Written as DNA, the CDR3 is TGTGCCAGCAGCTTAACCCAGGGGAAAGACGAGCAGTACTTC.